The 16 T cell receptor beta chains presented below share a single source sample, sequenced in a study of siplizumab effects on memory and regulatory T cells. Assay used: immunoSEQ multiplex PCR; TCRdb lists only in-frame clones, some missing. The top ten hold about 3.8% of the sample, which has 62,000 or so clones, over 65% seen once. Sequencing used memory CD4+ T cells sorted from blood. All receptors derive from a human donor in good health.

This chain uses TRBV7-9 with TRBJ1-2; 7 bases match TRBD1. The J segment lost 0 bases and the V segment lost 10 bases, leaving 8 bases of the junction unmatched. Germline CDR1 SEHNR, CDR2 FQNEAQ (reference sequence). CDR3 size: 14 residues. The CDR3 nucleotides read TGTGCCATGTCGGGACAGACCGCTAACTATGGCTACACCTTC. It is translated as CAMSGQTANYGYTF.

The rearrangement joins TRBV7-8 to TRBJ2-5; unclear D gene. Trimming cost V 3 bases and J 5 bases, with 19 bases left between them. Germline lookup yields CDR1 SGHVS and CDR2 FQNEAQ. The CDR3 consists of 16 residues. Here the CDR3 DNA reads TGTGCCAGCAGCTTCGGCTATTCGGGCGCCCTCGAGACCCAGTACTTC. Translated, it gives CASSFGYSGALETQYF.

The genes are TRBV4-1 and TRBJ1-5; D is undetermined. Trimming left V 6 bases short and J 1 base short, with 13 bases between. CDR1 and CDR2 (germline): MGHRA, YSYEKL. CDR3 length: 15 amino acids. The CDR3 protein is CASRAEGKSNQPQHF. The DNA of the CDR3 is TGCGCCAGCAGGGCCGAGGGCAAAAGCAATCAGCCCCAGCATTTT.

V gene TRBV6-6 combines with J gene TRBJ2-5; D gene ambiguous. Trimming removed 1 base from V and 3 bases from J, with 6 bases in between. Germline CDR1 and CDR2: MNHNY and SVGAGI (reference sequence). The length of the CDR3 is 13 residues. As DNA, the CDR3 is TGTGCCAGCAGTTACTATGGGGAAGAGACCCAGTACTTC. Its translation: CASSYYGEETQYF.

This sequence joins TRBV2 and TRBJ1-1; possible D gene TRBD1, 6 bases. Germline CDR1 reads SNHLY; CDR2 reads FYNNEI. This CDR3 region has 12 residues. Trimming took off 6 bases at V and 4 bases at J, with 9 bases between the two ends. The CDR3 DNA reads TGTGCCAGCAGCGGGACAACCACTGAAGCTTTCTTT. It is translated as CASSGTTTEAFF.

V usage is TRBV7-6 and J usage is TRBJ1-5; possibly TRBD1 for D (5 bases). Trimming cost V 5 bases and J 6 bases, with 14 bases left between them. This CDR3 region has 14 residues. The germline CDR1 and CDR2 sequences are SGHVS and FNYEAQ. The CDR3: CASSGDSGFQPQHF. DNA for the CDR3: TGTGCCAGCAGCGGCGACTCAGGGTTTCAGCCCCAGCATTTT.

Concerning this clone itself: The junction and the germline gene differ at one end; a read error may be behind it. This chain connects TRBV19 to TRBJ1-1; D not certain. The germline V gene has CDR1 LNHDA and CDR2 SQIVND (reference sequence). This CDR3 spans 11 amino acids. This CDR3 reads CASSYSQRRRF. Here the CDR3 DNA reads TGTGCCAGTAGTTATTCCCAGAGGAGGCGGTTT.

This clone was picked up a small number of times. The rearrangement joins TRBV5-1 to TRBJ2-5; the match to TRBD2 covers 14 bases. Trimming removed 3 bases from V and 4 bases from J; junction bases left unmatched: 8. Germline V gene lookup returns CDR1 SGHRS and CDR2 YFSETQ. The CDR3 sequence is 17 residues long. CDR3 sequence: CASSSRLAGGLGETQYF. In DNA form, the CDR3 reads TGCGCCAGCAGCTCACGACTAGCGGGGGGGCTGGGAGAGACCCAGTACTTC.

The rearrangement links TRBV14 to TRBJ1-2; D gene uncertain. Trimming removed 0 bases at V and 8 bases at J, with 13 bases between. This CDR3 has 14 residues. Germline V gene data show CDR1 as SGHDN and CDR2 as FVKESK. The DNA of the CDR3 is TGTGCCAGCAGCCAAGATTATGGGAGATCCGGCTACACCTTC. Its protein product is CASSQDYGRSGYTF.

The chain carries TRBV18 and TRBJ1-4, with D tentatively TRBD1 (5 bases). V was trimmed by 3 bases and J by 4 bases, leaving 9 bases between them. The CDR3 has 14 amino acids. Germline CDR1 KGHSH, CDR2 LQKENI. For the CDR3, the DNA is TGTGCCAGCTCACCTCGGGGGAATAATGAAAAACTGTTTTTT. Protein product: CASSPRGNNEKLFF.

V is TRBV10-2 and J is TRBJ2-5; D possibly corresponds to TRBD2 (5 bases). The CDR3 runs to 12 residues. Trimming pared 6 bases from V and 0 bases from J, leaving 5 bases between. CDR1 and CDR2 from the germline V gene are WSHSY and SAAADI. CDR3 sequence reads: CASRDYQETQYF. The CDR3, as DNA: TGCGCCAGCAGGGACTACCAAGAGACCCAGTACTTC.

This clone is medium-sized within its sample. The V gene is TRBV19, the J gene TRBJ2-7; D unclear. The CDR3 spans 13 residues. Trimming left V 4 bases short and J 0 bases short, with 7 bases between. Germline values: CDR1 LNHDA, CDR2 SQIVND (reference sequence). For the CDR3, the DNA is TGTGCCAGTAGTAAGACACTCTCCTACGAGCAGTACTTC. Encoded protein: CASSKTLSYEQYF.

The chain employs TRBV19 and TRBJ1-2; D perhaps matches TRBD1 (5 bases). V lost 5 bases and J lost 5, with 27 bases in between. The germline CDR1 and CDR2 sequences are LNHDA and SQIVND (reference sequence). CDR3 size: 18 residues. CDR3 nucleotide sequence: TGTGCCAGTAGTTCAGAACCTTCTCGGGACTCCCTCGCGTATGGCTACACCTTC. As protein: CASSSEPSRDSLAYGYTF.

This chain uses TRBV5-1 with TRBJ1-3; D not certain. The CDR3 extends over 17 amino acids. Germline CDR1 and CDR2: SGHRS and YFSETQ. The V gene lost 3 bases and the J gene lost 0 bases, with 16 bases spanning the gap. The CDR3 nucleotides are TGCGCCAGCAGCTCGGCCGTGGGCAGCAGCTCTGGAAACACCATATATTTT. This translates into CASSSAVGSSSGNTIYF.

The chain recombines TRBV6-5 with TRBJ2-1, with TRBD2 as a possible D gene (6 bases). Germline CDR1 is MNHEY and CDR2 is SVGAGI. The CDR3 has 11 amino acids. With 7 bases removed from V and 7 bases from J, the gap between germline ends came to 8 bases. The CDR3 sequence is CASTRGNEQFF. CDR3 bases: TGTGCCAGCACGCGGGGAAATGAGCAGTTCTTC.

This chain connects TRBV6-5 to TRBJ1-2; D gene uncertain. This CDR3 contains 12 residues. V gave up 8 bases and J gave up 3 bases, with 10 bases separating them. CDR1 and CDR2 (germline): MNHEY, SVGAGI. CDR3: CASGKEDYGYTF. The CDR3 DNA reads TGTGCCAGCGGAAAGGAAGACTATGGCTACACCTTC.